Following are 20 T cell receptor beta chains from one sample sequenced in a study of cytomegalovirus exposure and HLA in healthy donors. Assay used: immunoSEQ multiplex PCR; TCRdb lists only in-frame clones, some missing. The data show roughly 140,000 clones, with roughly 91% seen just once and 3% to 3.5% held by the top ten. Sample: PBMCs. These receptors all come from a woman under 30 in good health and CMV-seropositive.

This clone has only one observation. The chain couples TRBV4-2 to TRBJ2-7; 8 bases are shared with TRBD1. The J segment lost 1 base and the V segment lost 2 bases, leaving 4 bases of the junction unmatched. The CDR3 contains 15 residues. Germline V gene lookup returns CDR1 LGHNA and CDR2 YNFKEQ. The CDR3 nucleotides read TGTGCCAGCAGCCAACCGACAGGGGTTTCCTACGAGCAGTACTTC. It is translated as CASSQPTGVSYEQYF.

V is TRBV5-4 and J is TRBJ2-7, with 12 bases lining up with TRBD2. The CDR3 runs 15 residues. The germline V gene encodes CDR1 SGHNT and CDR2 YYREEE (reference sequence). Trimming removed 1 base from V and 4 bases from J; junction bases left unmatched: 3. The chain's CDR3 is CASSLRLAGEYEQYF. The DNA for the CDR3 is TGTGCCAGCAGCTTGCGACTAGCGGGAGAATACGAGCAGTACTTC.

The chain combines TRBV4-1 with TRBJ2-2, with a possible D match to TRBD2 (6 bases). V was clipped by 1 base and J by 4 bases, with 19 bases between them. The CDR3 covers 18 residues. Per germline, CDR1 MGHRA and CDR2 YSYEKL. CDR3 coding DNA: TGCGCCAGCAGCCAAGTGTGGCGGGAAGTTCGGGGCACCGGGGAGCTGTTTTTT. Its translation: CASSQVWREVRGTGELFF.

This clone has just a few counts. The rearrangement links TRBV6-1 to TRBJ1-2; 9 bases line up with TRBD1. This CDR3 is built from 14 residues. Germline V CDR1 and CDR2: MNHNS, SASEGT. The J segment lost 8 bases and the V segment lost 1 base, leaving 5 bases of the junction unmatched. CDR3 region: CASSEEDRGGGYTF. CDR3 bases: TGTGCCAGCAGTGAAGAGGACAGGGGAGGCGGCTACACCTTC.

This CDR3 is CASSLVWPHGTDTQYF. CDR3 coding DNA: TGTGCCAGCAGCTTAGTTTGGCCCCACGGGACAGATACGCAGTATTTT. The chain uses TRBV11-3 and TRBJ2-3; D not certain. V dropped 1 base and J dropped 3 bases, with 14 bases sitting between them. CDR3 length: 16 amino acids. Germline V gene sequence: CDR1 SGHNT, CDR2 YENEEA.

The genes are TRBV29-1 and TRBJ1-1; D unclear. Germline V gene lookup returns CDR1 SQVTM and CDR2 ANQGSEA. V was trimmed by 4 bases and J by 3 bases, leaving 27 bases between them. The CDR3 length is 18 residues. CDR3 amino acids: CSVVRAEILGILHTEAFF. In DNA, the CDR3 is TGCAGCGTTGTGCGGGCGGAGATCCTCGGGATCCTTCACACTGAAGCTTTCTTT.

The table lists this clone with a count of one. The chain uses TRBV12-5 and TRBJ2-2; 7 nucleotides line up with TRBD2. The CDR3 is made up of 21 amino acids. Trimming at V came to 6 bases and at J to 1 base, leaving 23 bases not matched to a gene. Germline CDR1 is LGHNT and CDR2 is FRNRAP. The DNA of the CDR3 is TGTGCTAGTGGCTTTACACCCGGGGGGTGGGGTACACCCCTGAACACCGGGGAGCTGTTTTTT. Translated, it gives CASGFTPGGWGTPLNTGELFF.

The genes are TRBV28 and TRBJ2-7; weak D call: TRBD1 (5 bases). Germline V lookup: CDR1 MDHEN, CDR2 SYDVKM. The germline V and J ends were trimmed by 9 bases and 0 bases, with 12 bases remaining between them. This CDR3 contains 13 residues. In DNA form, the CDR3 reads TGTGCCAGTGGCCCGGACACCTCCTACGAGCAGTACTTC. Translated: CASGPDTSYEQYF.

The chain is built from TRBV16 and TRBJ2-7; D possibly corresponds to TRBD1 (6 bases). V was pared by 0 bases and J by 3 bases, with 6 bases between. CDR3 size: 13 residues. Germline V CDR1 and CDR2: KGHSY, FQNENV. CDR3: CASSQSTGYEQYF. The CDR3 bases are TGTGCCAGCAGCCAATCGACAGGCTACGAGCAGTACTTC.

The CDR3 here is CASSIPGLAGYNEQFF. The CDR3 bases are TGTGCCAGCAGTATACCGGGACTAGCGGGTTACAATGAGCAGTTCTTC. The chain couples TRBV28 to TRBJ2-1; the match to TRBD2 covers 12 bases. Germline V CDR1 and CDR2: MDHEN, SYDVKM. This CDR3 has 16 amino acids. J was trimmed by 4 bases and V by 5 bases; bases with no gene match: 6.

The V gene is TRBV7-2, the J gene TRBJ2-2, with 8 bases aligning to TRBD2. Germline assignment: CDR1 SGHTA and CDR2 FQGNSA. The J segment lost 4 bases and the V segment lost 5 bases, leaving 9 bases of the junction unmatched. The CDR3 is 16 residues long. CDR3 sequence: CASSTLAGLSTGELFF. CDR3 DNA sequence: TGTGCCAGCAGCACCTTAGCGGGACTAAGCACCGGGGAGCTGTTTTTT. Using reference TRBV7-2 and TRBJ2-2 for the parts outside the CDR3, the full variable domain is GAGVSQSPSNKVTEKGKDVELRCDPISGHTALYWYRQSLGQGLEFLIYFQGNSAPDKSGLPSDRFSAERTGGSVSTLTIQRTQQEDSAVYLCASSTLAGLSTGELFFGEGSRLTVL.

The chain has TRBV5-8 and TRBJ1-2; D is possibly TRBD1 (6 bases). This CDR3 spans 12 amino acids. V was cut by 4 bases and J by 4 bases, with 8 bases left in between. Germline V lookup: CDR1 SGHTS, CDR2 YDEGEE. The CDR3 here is CASSRTVYGYTF. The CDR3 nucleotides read TGTGCCAGCAGCCGGACAGTCTATGGCTACACCTTC.

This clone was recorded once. The CDR3, as DNA: TGTGCCAGCAGCCCGCGACAGGGCGCTAACTATGGCTACACCTTC. Protein: CASSPRQGANYGYTF. V gene TRBV6-5 combines with J gene TRBJ1-2; 7 positions agree with TRBD1. This CDR3 contains 15 residues. Trimming cost V 6 bases and J 0 bases; bases outside gene matches: 7. In germline, CDR1 is MNHEY, CDR2 SVGAGI.

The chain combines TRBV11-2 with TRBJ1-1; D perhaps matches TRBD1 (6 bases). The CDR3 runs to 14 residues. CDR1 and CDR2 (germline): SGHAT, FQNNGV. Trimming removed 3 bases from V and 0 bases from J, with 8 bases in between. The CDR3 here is CASSLDSMNTEAFF. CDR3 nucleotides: TGTGCCAGCAGCTTGGACAGTATGAACACTGAAGCTTTCTTT.

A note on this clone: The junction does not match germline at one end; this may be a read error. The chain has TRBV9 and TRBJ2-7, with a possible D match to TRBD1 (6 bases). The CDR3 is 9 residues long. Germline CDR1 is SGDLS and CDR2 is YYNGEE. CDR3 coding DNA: TGTGCCAGCAAACAGGGTTATCGCTTC. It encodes CASKQGYRF.

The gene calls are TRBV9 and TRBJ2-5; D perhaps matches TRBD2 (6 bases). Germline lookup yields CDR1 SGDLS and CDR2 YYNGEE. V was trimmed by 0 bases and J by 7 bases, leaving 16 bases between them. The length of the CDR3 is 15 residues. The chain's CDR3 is CASSVGLAVDGTQYF. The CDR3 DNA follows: TGTGCCAGCAGCGTAGGATTAGCGGTGGACGGGACCCAGTACTTC.

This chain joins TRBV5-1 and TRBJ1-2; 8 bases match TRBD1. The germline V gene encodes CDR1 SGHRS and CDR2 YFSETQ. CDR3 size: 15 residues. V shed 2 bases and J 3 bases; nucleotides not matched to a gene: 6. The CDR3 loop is CASSLQGELDYGYTF. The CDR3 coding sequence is TGCGCCAGCAGCTTACAGGGGGAGCTAGACTATGGCTACACCTTC.

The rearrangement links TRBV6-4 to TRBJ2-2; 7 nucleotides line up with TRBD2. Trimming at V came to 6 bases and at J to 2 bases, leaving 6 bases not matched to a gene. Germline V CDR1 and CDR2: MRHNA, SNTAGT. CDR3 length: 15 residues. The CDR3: CASRETSFNTGELFF. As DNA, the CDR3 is TGTGCCAGCAGAGAGACTAGCTTTAACACCGGGGAGCTGTTTTTT.

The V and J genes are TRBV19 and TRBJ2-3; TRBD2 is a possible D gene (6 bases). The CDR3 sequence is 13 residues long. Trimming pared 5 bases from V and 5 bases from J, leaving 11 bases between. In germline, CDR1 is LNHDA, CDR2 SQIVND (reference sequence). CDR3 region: CASSPGVVDTQYF. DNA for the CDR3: TGTGCCAGTAGTCCGGGAGTTGTAGATACGCAGTATTTT.

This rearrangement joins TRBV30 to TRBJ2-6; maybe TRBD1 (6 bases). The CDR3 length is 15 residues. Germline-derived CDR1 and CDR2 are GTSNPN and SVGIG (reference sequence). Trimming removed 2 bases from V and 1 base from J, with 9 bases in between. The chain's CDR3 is CAWSPTGSGANVLTF. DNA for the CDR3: TGTGCCTGGAGTCCAACAGGGTCTGGGGCCAACGTCCTGACTTTC.